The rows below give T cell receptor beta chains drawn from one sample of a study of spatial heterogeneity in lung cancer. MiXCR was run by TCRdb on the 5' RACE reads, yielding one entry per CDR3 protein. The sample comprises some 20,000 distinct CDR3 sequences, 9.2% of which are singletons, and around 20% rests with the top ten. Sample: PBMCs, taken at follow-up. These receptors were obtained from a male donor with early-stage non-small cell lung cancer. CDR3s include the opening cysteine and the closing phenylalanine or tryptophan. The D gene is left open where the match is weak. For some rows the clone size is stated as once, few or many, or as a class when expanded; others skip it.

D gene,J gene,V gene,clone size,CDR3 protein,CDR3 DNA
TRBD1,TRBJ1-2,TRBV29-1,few,CSEWTGNYGYTF,TGCAGCGAGTGGACAGGGAACTATGGCTACACCTTC
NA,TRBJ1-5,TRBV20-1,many,CSARPRDKNYYSNQPQHF,TGCAGTGCTAGACCTCGGGACAAGAACTATTATAGCAATCAGCCCCAGCATTTT
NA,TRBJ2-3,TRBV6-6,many,CASRMSSGVDTQYF,TGTGCCAGCAGAATGTCGTCGGGGGTGGATACGCAGTATTTT
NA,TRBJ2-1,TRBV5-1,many,CASSWRQGVVDNEQFF,TGCGCCAGCAGCTGGAGGCAGGGTGTTGTTGACAATGAGCAGTTCTTC
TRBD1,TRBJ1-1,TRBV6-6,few,CASSRQGRGEAFF,TGTGCCAGCAGTCGACAGGGGAGGGGCGAAGCTTTCTTT
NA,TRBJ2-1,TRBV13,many,CASSPRWDEQFF,TGTGCCAGCAGCCCCCGTTGGGATGAGCAGTTCTTC
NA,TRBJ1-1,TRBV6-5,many,CASKYSGYTEAFF,TGTGCCAGCAAATATAGTGGGTACACTGAAGCTTTCTTT
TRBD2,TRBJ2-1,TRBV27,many,CASSFPSGRPARVF,TGTGCCAGCAGTTTCCCTAGCGGGAGGCCTGCCCGGGTCTTC
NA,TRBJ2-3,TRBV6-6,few,CASTLLGGHTDTQYF,TGTGCCAGCACCCTACTCGGGGGGCACACAGATACGCAGTATTTT
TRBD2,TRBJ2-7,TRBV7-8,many,CASSPWGSGRVYEQYF,TGTGCCAGCAGCCCCTGGGGTAGCGGGAGGGTATACGAGCAGTACTTC
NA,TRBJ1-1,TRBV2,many,CASSERTGRGNTEAFF,TGTGCCAGCAGTGAAAGGACCGGGAGGGGGAACACTGAAGCTTTCTTT
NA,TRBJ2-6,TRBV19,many,CASSSGAGANVLTF,TGTGCCAGTAGTAGTGGGGCTGGGGCCAACGTCCTGACTTTC
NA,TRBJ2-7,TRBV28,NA,CASSLSRGGMYEQYF,TGTGCCAGCAGTTTATCCAGGGGGGGAATGTACGAGCAGTACTTC
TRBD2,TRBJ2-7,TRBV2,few,CASWTSGGHSYEQYF,TGTGCCAGCTGGACTAGCGGGGGACACTCCTACGAGCAGTACTTC
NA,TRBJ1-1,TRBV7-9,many,CASSSSEVEAFF,TGTGCCAGCAGCTCATCAGAAGTGGAAGCTTTCTTT
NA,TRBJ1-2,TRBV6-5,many,CASRPGSLLYGYTF,TGTGCCAGCAGGCCAGGGAGCCTACTCTATGGCTACACCTTC
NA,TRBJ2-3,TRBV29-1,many,CSVEAPEQRVRTDTQYF,TGCAGCGTTGAAGCCCCTGAACAGCGGGTTCGCACAGATACGCAGTATTTT
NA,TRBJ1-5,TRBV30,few,CAWSSGGRQPQHF,TGTGCCTGGAGTAGTGGGGGTAGGCAGCCCCAGCATTTT
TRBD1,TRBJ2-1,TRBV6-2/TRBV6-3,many,CASSWTGGTEQFF,TGTGCCAGCAGTTGGACAGGGGGCACGGAGCAGTTCTTC
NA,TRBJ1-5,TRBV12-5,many,CASGLDGDQPQHF,TGTGCTAGTGGTTTGGACGGGGATCAGCCCCAGCATTTT
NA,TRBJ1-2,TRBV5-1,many,CASSLSGYGYTF,TGCGCCAGCAGCTTGTCAGGCTATGGCTACACCTTC
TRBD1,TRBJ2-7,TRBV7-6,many,CASSLGTGSSYEQYF,TGTGCCAGCAGCTTAGGGACAGGGAGCTCCTACGAGCAGTACTTC
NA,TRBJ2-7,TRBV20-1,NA,CSVSKGYEQYF,TGCAGTGTTTCGAAAGGCTACGAGCAGTACTTC
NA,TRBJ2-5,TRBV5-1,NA,CASRVTPIQETQYF,TGCGCCAGCAGAGTAACTCCAATACAAGAGACCCAGTACTTC
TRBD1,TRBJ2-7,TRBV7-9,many,CASRRSGTGDGEQYF,TGTGCCAGCAGGCGATCCGGGACAGGGGATGGCGAGCAGTACTTC
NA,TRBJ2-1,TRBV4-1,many,CASSPPDGSSYNEQFF,TGCGCCAGCAGCCCACCGGACGGGAGCTCCTACAATGAGCAGTTCTTC
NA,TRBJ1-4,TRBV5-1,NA,CASSLALAEKLFF,TGCGCCAGCAGCTTGGCCTTGGCGGAAAAACTGTTTTTT
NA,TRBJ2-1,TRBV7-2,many,CASSRQLVRNEQFF,TGTGCCAGCAGCCGCCAACTAGTTCGTAATGAGCAGTTCTTC
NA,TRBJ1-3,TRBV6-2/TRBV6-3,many,CASSSSEGSGNTIYF,TGTGCCAGCAGTTCCTCAGAGGGCTCTGGAAACACCATATATTTT
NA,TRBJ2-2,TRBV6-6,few,CAGGTENTGELFF,TGTGCGGGGGGGACAGAGAACACCGGGGAGCTGTTTTTT
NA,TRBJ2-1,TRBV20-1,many,CSAPNPRGYNEQFF,TGCAGTGCTCCAAATCCCCGGGGATACAATGAGCAGTTCTTC
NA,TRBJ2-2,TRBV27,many,CASSLFSPTVRGGGELFF,TGTGCCAGCAGTTTATTTTCCCCGACAGTTCGCGGCGGCGGGGAGCTGTTTTTT
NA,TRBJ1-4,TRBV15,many,CATQVDPVANEKLFF,TGTGCCACCCAGGTCGATCCGGTGGCTAATGAAAAACTGTTTTTT
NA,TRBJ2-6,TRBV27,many,CASGRGVSGANVLTF,TGTGCCAGCGGACGTGGGGTCTCCGGGGCCAACGTCCTGACTTTC
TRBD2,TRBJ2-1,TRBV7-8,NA,CASSGGLAGGSEQFF,TGTGCCAGCAGCGGGGGACTAGCGGGAGGTAGTGAGCAGTTCTTC
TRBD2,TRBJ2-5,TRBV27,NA,CASRLAGAETQYF,TGTGCCAGCCGGCTAGCGGGAGCGGAGACCCAGTACTTC
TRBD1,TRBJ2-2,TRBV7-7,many,CASSLSSWDRENTGELFF,TGTGCCAGCAGCTTAAGTTCGTGGGACAGGGAAAACACCGGGGAGCTGTTTTTT
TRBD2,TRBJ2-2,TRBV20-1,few,CSARVTEPPASGSSANTGELFF,TGCAGTGCTAGAGTAACAGAGCCTCCGGCTAGCGGGAGTTCAGCGAACACCGGGGAGCTGTTTTTT
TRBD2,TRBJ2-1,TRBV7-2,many,CASSLGPSGGFTTF,TGTGCCAGCAGCTTAGGCCCTAGCGGGGGGTTCACAACCTTC
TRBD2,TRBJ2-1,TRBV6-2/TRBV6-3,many,CASSYSIEGLGLAGRDEQFF,TGTGCCAGCAGTTACTCGATAGAGGGCCTTGGACTAGCGGGTAGAGATGAGCAGTTCTTC
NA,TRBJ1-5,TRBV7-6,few,CASSLSGGSNQPQHF,TGTGCCAGCAGCTTAAGCGGGGGGAGCAATCAGCCCCAGCATTTT
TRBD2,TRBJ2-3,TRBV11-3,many,CASSLIEGGGTDTQYF,TGTGCCAGCAGCTTAATCGAAGGCGGGGGGACAGATACGCAGTATTTT
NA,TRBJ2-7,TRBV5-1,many,CASTAGGPYEQYF,TGCGCCAGCACGGCCGGGGGCCCCTACGAGCAGTACTTC
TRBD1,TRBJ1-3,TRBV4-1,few,CASSRETGGRGNTIYF,TGCGCCAGCAGCCGAGAAACAGGGGGCAGGGGAAACACCATATATTTT
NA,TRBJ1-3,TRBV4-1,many,CASSRDRDSGNTIYF,TGCGCCAGCAGCAGGGACCGAGACTCTGGAAACACCATATATTTT
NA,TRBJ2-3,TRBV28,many,CASSQGLARGTDTQYF,TGTGCCAGCAGTCAAGGACTAGCCAGGGGGACAGATACGCAGTATTTT
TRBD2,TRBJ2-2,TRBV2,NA,CASSDWGGWTGELFF,TGTGCCAGCAGTGATTGGGGGGGATGGACCGGGGAGCTGTTTTTT
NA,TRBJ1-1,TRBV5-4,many,CASSLGPDEGDTEAFF,TGTGCCAGCAGCTTGGGGCCCGACGAAGGAGACACTGAAGCTTTCTTT
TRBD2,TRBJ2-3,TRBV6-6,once,CASSSARLAGGPGTYTQYF,TGTGCCAGCTCCTCGGCTCGGCTAGCGGGAGGGCCGGGCACATATACGCAGTATTTT
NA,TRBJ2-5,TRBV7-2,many,CASSSRIGGETQYF,TGTGCCAGCAGCTCCCGAATAGGAGGAGAGACCCAGTACTTC
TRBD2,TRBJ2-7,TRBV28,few,CASTGEGPSGRALSYEQYF,TGTGCCAGCACTGGGGAGGGTCCTAGCGGGAGGGCCTTATCCTACGAGCAGTACTTC
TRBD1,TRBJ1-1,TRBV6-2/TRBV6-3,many,CASSRQGRNTEAFF,TGTGCCAGCAGTCGACAGGGTAGAAACACTGAAGCTTTCTTT
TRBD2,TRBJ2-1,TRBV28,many,CASSFGGGQVYNEQFF,TGTGCCAGCAGTTTTGGCGGGGGGCAAGTCTACAATGAGCAGTTCTTC
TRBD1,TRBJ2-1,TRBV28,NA,CASSPGQGPGDEQFF,TGTGCCAGCAGTCCAGGACAGGGCCCGGGTGATGAGCAGTTCTTC
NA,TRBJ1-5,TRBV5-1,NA,CASSLGDGGNQPQHF,TGCGCCAGCAGCTTGGGTGATGGAGGCAATCAGCCCCAGCATTTT
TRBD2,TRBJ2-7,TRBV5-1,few,CASSGTSGNYEQYF,TGCGCCAGCAGCGGAACTAGCGGGAACTACGAGCAGTACTTC
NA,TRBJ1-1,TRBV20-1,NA,CSAQLDRANTEAFF,TGCAGTGCTCAACTTGACAGAGCGAACACTGAAGCTTTCTTT